What follows are 28 T cell receptor beta chains derived from one specimen sequenced in a study of control samples from healthy donors and cancer patients (TCRdb year 2020). Library generation was performed with the immunoSEQ multiplex PCR assay. TCRdb holds this immuneACCESS table with in-frame rearrangements only. Some clones are missing; in checked studies, unresolved V genes explain under half, and the rest has no known cause. The sample table holds 150,000 to 200,000 clones, of which approximately 90% were seen once. The ten largest clones capture around 1.5% of the sample. The specimen sequenced was blood. These receptors were obtained from a man aged 30-40 years in good health.

The rearrangement links TRBV3-1 (or the pseudogene TRBV3-2) to TRBJ2-2; perhaps TRBD2 as D (5 bases). V shed 8 bases and J shed 6 bases, with 10 bases lying between them. This CDR3 is 12 amino acids long. The V gene's germline CDR1 is LGHDT and CDR2 YNNKEL (reference sequence). The CDR3 nucleotides are TGTGCCAGCGCGGGTGGTTCCGGGGAGCTGTTTTTT. It codes for CASAGGSGELFF.

The chain joins TRBV27 to TRBJ1-2; D may be TRBD1 (5 bases). The CDR3 covers 14 residues. V was shortened by 2 bases and J by 4 bases, with 11 bases between the two germline ends. CDR1 and CDR2 (germline): MNHEY, SMNVEV (reference sequence). As DNA, the CDR3 is TGTGCCAGCAGTTTAAGGGGAAGCGGCTATGGCTACACCTTC. Protein sequence: CASSLRGSGYGYTF.

The J gene is TRBJ2-1, the V gene TRBV25-1; maybe TRBD1 (6 bases). CDR1 is MGHDK and CDR2 is SYGVNS in the germline V gene. The length of the CDR3 is 15 residues. Trimming removed 1 base at V and 2 bases at J, with 9 bases between. Here the CDR3 reads CASSEFNRAYNEQFF. In nucleotides, the CDR3 is TGTGCCAGCAGTGAATTTAACAGGGCCTACAATGAGCAGTTCTTC.

In this sample, this clone turned up once. The chain recombines TRBV12-3 or TRBV12-4 with TRBJ1-1; the D gene is possibly TRBD1 (6 bases). The length of the CDR3 is 13 residues. V gave up 3 bases and J gave up 8 bases, with 13 bases separating them. The CDR3 sequence is CASSFLQQGEAFF. The CDR3 DNA sequence: TGTGCCAGCAGTTTCTTACAACAGGGAGAAGCTTTCTTT.

This clone was detected once. J is TRBJ1-2 and V is TRBV19; D remains unclear. Germline V gives CDR1 LNHDA, CDR2 SQIVND (reference sequence). V lost 8 bases and J lost 4, with 8 bases in between. The CDR3 contains 11 residues. The CDR3 loop is CASYSGYGYTF. The CDR3 nucleotides read TGTGCCAGTTACTCCGGCTATGGCTACACCTTC.

The gene calls are TRBV3-1 (or the pseudogene TRBV3-2) and TRBJ1-1, with D tentatively TRBD1 (5 bases). The CDR3 contains 14 residues. CDR1 is LGHDT and CDR2 is YNNKEL in the germline V gene (reference sequence). The V and J ends lost 4 bases and 5 bases respectively, with 14 bases between them. CDR3 amino acids: CASSPRGSGTEAFF. The CDR3 bases are TGTGCCAGCAGCCCCCGGGGATCAGGGACTGAAGCTTTCTTT.

This rearrangement joins TRBV18 to TRBJ2-7; 10 nucleotides align to TRBD1. The CDR3 has 14 amino acids. V was clipped by 5 bases and J by 5 bases; unmatched bases: 6. From germline, CDR1 is KGHSH and CDR2 LQKENI. DNA for the CDR3: TGTGCCAGCTCAACCACGGGACAGGGGAACGAGCAGTACTTC. It encodes CASSTTGQGNEQYF.

The chain recombines TRBV6-6 with TRBJ1-3; D is ambiguous. This CDR3 has 12 amino acids. CDR1 is MNHNY, CDR2 SVGAGI, per germline (reference sequence). V was shortened by 7 bases and J by 7 bases, with 11 bases between the two germline ends. The CDR3 reads CASTNSRNTIYF. CDR3 bases: TGTGCCAGCACCAACTCTCGGAACACCATATATTTT.

The CDR3 region is CASSLAGGSTGELFF. Here the CDR3 DNA reads TGTGCCAGCAGTCTAGCGGGAGGTTCCACCGGGGAGCTGTTTTTT. V and J are TRBV5-4 and TRBJ2-2, with 11 bases fitting TRBD2. V shed 5 bases, J shed 4 bases, and the junction held 4 bases outside the gene matches. Looked up from germline, CDR1 is SGHNT and CDR2 is YYREEE (reference sequence). The CDR3 has 15 residues.

DNA for the CDR3: TGTGCCTGGAACCCTGGGGACAGGGATCGCGATGAGCAGTTCTTC. Protein product: CAWNPGDRDRDEQFF. The chain employs TRBV30 and TRBJ2-1; 9 bases map to TRBD1. V was pared by 4 bases and J by 8 bases, with 12 bases of the junction left unmatched. CDR1 and CDR2 (germline): GTSNPN, SVGIG (reference sequence). The CDR3 loop spans 15 amino acids. The variable domain in full, completed from reference TRBV30 and TRBJ2-1, reads SQTIHQWPATLVQPVGSPLSLECTVEGTSNPNLYWYRQAAGRGLQLLFYSVGIGQISSEVPQNLSASRPQDRQFILSSKKLLLSDSGFYLCAWNPGDRDRDEQFFGPGTRLTVL.

The V gene is TRBV5-1, the J gene TRBJ2-1; TRBD1 aligns across 10 bases. Unmatched junction bases numbered 6, after V lost 2 bases and J lost 4 bases. The germline V gene has CDR1 SGHRS and CDR2 YFSETQ. This CDR3 is 16 amino acids long. CDR3 sequence reads: CASSLSGTGVYNEQFF. The CDR3 DNA sequence: TGCGCCAGCAGCTTATCAGGGACAGGGGTTTACAATGAGCAGTTCTTC.

This chain connects TRBV7-2 to TRBJ1-1; no reliable D call. CDR1 and CDR2 from the germline V gene are SGHTA and FQGNSA. Deletions cut 4 bases from V and 3 bases from J, with 15 bases between. The CDR3 spans 15 residues. In nucleotides, the CDR3 is TGTGCCAGCAGCTCAGACACTCTGCGCTACACTGAAGCTTTCTTT. Translated: CASSSDTLRYTEAFF.

The V and J genes are TRBV6-4 and TRBJ2-5; 12 bases align to TRBD2. This CDR3 has 20 residues. Germline CDR1 MRHNA, CDR2 SNTAGT. The V gene end was trimmed by 6 bases and the J gene end by 3 bases; junction bases not matched to a gene: 20. CDR3 residues: CASRTPSRLAGVIKEETQYF. In DNA form, the CDR3 reads TGTGCCAGCAGGACTCCATCAAGACTAGCGGGAGTTATAAAAGAAGAGACCCAGTACTTC.

This chain joins TRBV20-1 and TRBJ2-3; D may match TRBD1 or TRBD2 (5 bases each). This CDR3 comprises 14 residues. The germline CDR1 and CDR2 sequences are DFQATT and SNEGSKA (reference sequence). Trimming shortened V by 6 bases and J by 0 bases, and 13 bases separated the two germline ends. For the CDR3, the DNA is TGCAGTGCCAGTCTCCGGGACAGCACAGATACGCAGTATTTT. This codes for CSASLRDSTDTQYF.

The chain joins TRBV12-5 to TRBJ1-2, with a weak D call TRBD1 (5 bases). Trimming removed 1 base from V and 7 bases from J, with 13 bases in between. Germline loops: CDR1 LGHNT, CDR2 FRNRAP. This CDR3 region has 14 residues. The CDR3 region is CASGLGQGLGGYTF. CDR3 bases: TGTGCTAGTGGTTTGGGGCAGGGTCTGGGTGGCTACACCTTC.

The chain is built from TRBV6-1 and TRBJ2-7, with TRBD1 identical over 7 bases. V lost 0 bases and J lost 3; bases outside the gene matches: 5. The CDR3 is 15 residues long. CDR1 and CDR2 from the germline V gene are MNHNS and SASEGT. The CDR3 sequence: CASSEAQGQFYEQYF. The CDR3 DNA reads as TGTGCCAGCAGTGAAGCTCAGGGACAGTTCTACGAGCAGTACTTC.

As concerns this clone: At one boundary the junction diverges from the germline segment, which might be a read error. Distinct nucleotide sequences in the sample also encode this CDR3. V gene TRBV5-1 combines with J gene TRBJ2-7; D not resolved. The CDR3 consists of 13 residues. Germline V gene data show CDR1 as SGHRS and CDR2 as YFSETQ. The CDR3 region is CASSSYGDYEQYF. For the CDR3, the DNA is TGCGCCAGCAGCTCTTATGGGGATTACGAGCAGTATTTC.

This sequence joins TRBV6-2 or TRBV6-3 and TRBJ1-2; D ambiguous. V lost 6 bases and J lost 6, with 14 bases in between. The CDR3 is made up of 13 amino acids. CDR1 is MNHEY, CDR2 SVGEGT, per germline. CDR3 DNA: TGTGCCAGCAGCCCCCCGGGAGGACATGGCTACACCTTC. It codes for CASSPPGGHGYTF.

The chain is built from TRBV7-9 and TRBJ1-1; no definite D call. The germline CDR1 and CDR2 sequences are SEHNR and FQNEAQ (reference sequence). This CDR3 spans 12 amino acids. V lost 2 bases to trimming and J lost 6 bases, with 7 bases between them. The CDR3 DNA sequence: TGTGCCAGCAGCTTAAGCGTATCTGAAGCTTTCTTT. This codes for CASSLSVSEAFF.

The genes are TRBV11-2 and TRBJ2-7; D is possibly TRBD1 (6 bases). Germline lookup yields CDR1 SGHAT and CDR2 FQNNGV. The CDR3 sequence is 12 residues long. V gave up 5 bases and J gave up 3 bases, with 8 bases separating them. Here the CDR3 DNA reads TGTGCCAGCAGCGGACAGCACTACGAGCAGTACTTC. It specifies CASSGQHYEQYF.

This rearrangement joins TRBV18 to TRBJ2-3; no clear D gene. Germline V lookup: CDR1 KGHSH, CDR2 LQKENI. CDR3 length: 15 residues. V was trimmed by 1 base and J by 3 bases, leaving 11 bases between them. The CDR3 is CASSPLGVPTDTQYF. As DNA, the CDR3 is TGTGCCAGCTCACCACTTGGAGTCCCGACAGATACGCAGTATTTT.

The chain carries TRBV5-1 and TRBJ1-4; tentatively, D is TRBD1 (6 bases). Germline V lookup: CDR1 SGHRS, CDR2 YFSETQ. The CDR3 covers 15 residues. Trimming took 0 bases from V and 3 from J, leaving 9 bases between them. CDR3 sequence: CASSLEKGANEKLFF. Here the CDR3 DNA reads TGCGCCAGCAGCTTGGAAAAGGGGGCTAATGAAAAACTGTTTTTT.

The J gene is TRBJ1-2, the V gene TRBV5-1; weak D call: TRBD1 (6 bases). Trimming stripped 3 bases from V and 6 bases from J, with 18 bases between. Germline assignment: CDR1 SGHRS and CDR2 YFSETQ. This CDR3 region has 15 residues. Here the CDR3 reads CASSSTGRDENGYTF. The DNA for the CDR3 is TGCGCCAGCAGCTCAACAGGGAGGGACGAGAATGGCTACACCTTC.

This chain joins TRBV6-5 and TRBJ2-7, with TRBD1 identical over 7 bases. Trimming removed 6 bases from V and 3 bases from J; junction bases left unmatched: 11. From germline, CDR1 is MNHEY and CDR2 SVGAGI. This CDR3 is built from 15 residues. The CDR3 DNA follows: TGTGCCAGCAGCAGCTCAGGGACAGAGATCTACGAGCAGTACTTC. The encoded protein is CASSSSGTEIYEQYF.

As for this clone: Other DNA sequences of this sample code for an identical CDR3. In DNA, the CDR3 is TGTGCCAGCAGTCGCCGACAAGGAGGATCACCCCTCCACTTT. Encoded protein: CASSRRQGGSPLHF. V usage is TRBV6-5 and J usage is TRBJ1-6; unclear D gene. The CDR3 is 14 amino acids. Trimming removed 5 bases at V and 10 bases at J, with 15 bases between. Germline lookup yields CDR1 MNHEY and CDR2 SVGAGI.

The CDR3 reads CASSSTRGGTGLGYTF. CDR3 bases: TGCGCCAGCAGTTCAACCCGGGGTGGGACAGGCCTGGGCTACACCTTC. The V call is TRBV5-1, the J call TRBJ1-2; 8 bases match TRBD1. Germline V lookup: CDR1 SGHRS, CDR2 YFSETQ. V trimming: 5 bases; J trimming: 8 bases; junction bases outside the gene matches: 17. The CDR3 is 16 residues long.

This chain joins TRBV19 and TRBJ1-6; D remains unclear. V lost 4 bases and J lost 9, with 10 bases in between. The CDR3 consists of 13 residues. Germline V gene sequence: CDR1 LNHDA, CDR2 SQIVND (reference sequence). CDR3 loop: CASSTQEGSPLHF. CDR3 nucleotides: TGTGCCAGTAGTACCCAGGAGGGTTCACCCCTCCACTTT.

Of note for this clone: The same CDR3 arises from other DNA sequences in this sample as well. This sequence joins TRBV5-1 and TRBJ1-2; D is ambiguous. The CDR3 runs to 12 residues. Trimming cost V 2 bases and J 3 bases, with 5 bases left between them. Germline values: CDR1 SGHRS, CDR2 YFSETQ. The CDR3 bases are TGCGCCAGCAGCTTTGGGGACTATGGCTACACCTTC. Translated: CASSFGDYGYTF.